This TCR beta chain is drawn from a study of OX40 agonist ivuxolimab in advanced cancers. Study overall: Therapy given before enrollment (anti-PD-1, anti-PD-L1 or anti-CTLA-4) was allowed, and around 40% had some.

Trimming shortened V by 0 bases and J by 8 bases, and 13 bases separated the two germline ends. This CDR3 spans 14 amino acids. Germline V gives CDR1 GTSNPN, CDR2 SVGIG (reference sequence). Autoimmune disease history or systemic immunosuppression disqualified patients. With regard to this clone: Its antigen remains unknown.

The data were produced by immunoSEQ multiplex PCR, yet TCRdb's version contains in-frame clones alone and is incomplete. The sample includes tens of thousands of clones, around 84% of them seen just once. Study-wide results and limits: Among patients with partial responses at 0.1-3.0 mg/kg, clonal expansion was among the lowest. In the 0.1 to 3.0 mg/kg range, CD4+ and CD8+ blood T cells had expanded clonally by week 6.

The sequence was collected from an adult with an advanced solid tumor such as melanoma, head and neck, liver or kidney cancer. This specimen was CD4+ or CD8+ T cells sorted from blood, taken in a trial of the OX40 agonist ivuxolimab. This rearrangement joins TRBV30 to TRBJ1-4; the D gene is possibly TRBD1 (6 bases). CDR3 DNA: TGTGCCTGGAGTGTGGGGGGCACGGGGGAAAAACTGTTTTTT. Its translation: CAWSVGGTGEKLFF. Drawing the rest from reference TRBV30 and TRBJ1-4, the complete variable domain is SQTIHQWPATLVQPVGSPLSLECTVEGTSNPNLYWYRQAAGRGLQLLFYSVGIGQISSEVPQNLSASRPQDRQFILSSKKLLLSDSGFYLCAWSVGGTGEKLFFGSGTQLSVL.